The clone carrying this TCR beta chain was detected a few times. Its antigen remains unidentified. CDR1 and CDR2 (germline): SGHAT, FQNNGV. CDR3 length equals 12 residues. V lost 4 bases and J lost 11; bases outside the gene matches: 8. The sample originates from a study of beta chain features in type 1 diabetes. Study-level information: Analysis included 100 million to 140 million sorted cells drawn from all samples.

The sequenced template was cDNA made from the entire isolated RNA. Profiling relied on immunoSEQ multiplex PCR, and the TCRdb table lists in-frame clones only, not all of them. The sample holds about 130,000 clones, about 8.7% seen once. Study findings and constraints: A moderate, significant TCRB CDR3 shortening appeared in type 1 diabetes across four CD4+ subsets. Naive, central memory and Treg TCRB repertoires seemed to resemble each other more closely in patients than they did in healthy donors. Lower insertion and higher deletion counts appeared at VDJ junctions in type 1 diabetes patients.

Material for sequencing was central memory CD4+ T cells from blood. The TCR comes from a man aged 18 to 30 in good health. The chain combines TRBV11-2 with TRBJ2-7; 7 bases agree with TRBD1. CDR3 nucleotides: TGTGCCAGCAGCTGGGGACAGCCCAGGGAGTACTTC. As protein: CASSWGQPREYF. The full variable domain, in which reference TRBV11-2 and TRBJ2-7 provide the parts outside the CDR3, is EAGVAQSPRYKIIEKRQSVAFWCNPISGHATLYWYQQILGQGPKLLIQFQNNGVVDDSQLPKDRFSAERLKGVDSTLKIQPAKLEDSAVYLCASSWGQPREYFGPGTRLTVT.